Included here is one T cell receptor beta chain sequence, with context. The antigen is not known. This record belongs to a study of T-cell reconstitution after alpha-beta-depleted transplantation in children. Overall study results and limits: Most T-cell counts and diversity one year after the transplant came from T cells that were newly produced. At around two months after transplant, the alpha-beta T cells were reportedly derived from several hundred expanded clones that came from non-depleted graft cells. Recipient T cells and thymic progenitors that survived gave rise to the high TCRbeta diversity observed at day 60 in some patients.

V lost 6 bases, J lost 11 bases, and 17 bases lay in between. CDR3 length equals 12 residues. Germline values: CDR1 DFQATT, CDR2 SNEGSKA (reference sequence). Unique molecular identifiers were incorporated during preparation of the TCRbeta library. MiXCR was run by TCRdb on the PCR reads, yielding one entry per CDR3 protein. The repertoire holds 450,000 to 600,000 distinct CDR3 sequences, with approximately 10% as singletons. This rearrangement joins TRBV20-1 to TRBJ1-5; D uncertain. The receptor was isolated from a child aged 2-15 years with inherited bone marrow failure, due to receive a stem cell transplant. The specimen was PBMCs, collected before TCRalphabeta/CD19-depleted stem cell transplant. CDR3 coding DNA: TGCAGTGCCGAAGAAAGGTTGGGCGCCCAGCATTTT. Encoded protein: CSAEERLGAQHF.